These 25 T cell receptor beta chains originate from one sample sequenced in a study of shared clonotypes between healthy human individuals. The table came from immunoSEQ multiplex PCR; TCRdb's copy has only in-frame clones and leaves some out. The sample holds millions of clones; about 95% are singletons and the top ten take about 1.1%. CD45RO negativity and positive selection for CCR7 defined naive CD8 cells, a population that excluded terminally differentiated effector memory CD45RA+ cells. Sequences were obtained from naive CD8+ T cells sorted from blood. The receptors shown here come from a man younger than 30 in good health.

V usage is TRBV12-5 and J usage is TRBJ2-5; D is possibly TRBD1 (6 bases). The CDR3 covers 15 residues. Germline V gene data show CDR1 as LGHNT and CDR2 as FRNRAP. Between the trimmed V and J ends, which lost 7 bases and 5 bases, there was a span of 20 bases. The CDR3 DNA is TGTGCTAGTGCCACCCAAACCTCAGGGGACGAGACCCAGTACTTC. Protein product: CASATQTSGDETQYF. Supplemented by reference TRBV12-5 and TRBJ2-5, the full variable domain reads DARVTQTPRHKVTEMGQEVTMRCQPILGHNTVFWYRQTMMQGLELLAYFRNRAPLDDSGMPKDRFSAEMPDATLATLKIQPSEPRDSAVYFCASATQTSGDETQYFGPGTRLLVL.

This sequence joins TRBV7-2 and TRBJ2-7, with D possibly being TRBD1 (6 bases). CDR1 is SGHTA, CDR2 FQGNSA, per germline. CDR3 length equals 18 residues. The V gene lost 2 bases and the J gene lost 4 bases, with 24 bases spanning the gap. The CDR3 loop is CASSLFDEGQSLQYEQYF. The CDR3 bases are TGTGCCAGCAGCTTATTCGATGAGGGACAATCCCTTCAATACGAGCAGTACTTC.

The chain is built from TRBV19 and TRBJ1-5; TRBD1 agrees at 7 bases. The germline V gene encodes CDR1 LNHDA and CDR2 SQIVND (reference sequence). This CDR3 has 15 amino acids. Losses at the gene ends were 4 bases for V and 5 bases for J; bases not matched to a gene: 8. CDR3 residues: CASSTGTVGDQPQHF. The DNA for the CDR3 is TGTGCCAGTAGTACTGGGACAGTGGGGGATCAGCCCCAGCATTTT.

The chain uses TRBV13 and TRBJ1-1; D unresolved. The germline V gene has CDR1 PRHDT and CDR2 FYEKMQ (reference sequence). With 0 bases removed from V and 4 bases from J, the gap between germline ends came to 6 bases. This CDR3 region has 13 residues. The DNA of the CDR3 is TGTGCCAGCAGCTTAGGGTCACGCACTGAAGCTTTCTTT. Amino acid sequence: CASSLGSRTEAFF.

This rearrangement joins TRBV9 to TRBJ2-1; a weak D match, TRBD2 (6 bases). Germline V gene data show CDR1 as SGDLS and CDR2 as YYNGEE. The CDR3 runs 12 residues. V was trimmed by 7 bases and J by 6 bases, leaving 11 bases between them. CDR3 nucleotides: TGTGCCAGCGCGGGGCGCTCCAATGAGCAGTTCTTC. This encodes CASAGRSNEQFF.

The chain uses TRBV13 and TRBJ2-4; D possibly uses TRBD1 or TRBD2 (5 bases each). The CDR3 extends over 16 amino acids. Trimming stripped 5 bases from V and 0 bases from J, with 14 bases between. Germline V gives CDR1 PRHDT, CDR2 FYEKMQ (reference sequence). In DNA, the CDR3 is TGTGCCAGCAGCCCCGGGACGGTTCTAGCCAAAAACATTCAGTACTTC. This sequence encodes CASSPGTVLAKNIQYF.

Regarding this clone: The sample has other DNA sequences that encode this CDR3 too. The chain combines TRBV27 with TRBJ1-1; TRBD1 matches at 9 bases. The J segment lost 3 bases and the V segment lost 6 bases, leaving 5 bases of the junction unmatched. The V gene's germline CDR1 is MNHEY and CDR2 SMNVEV (reference sequence). The CDR3 length is 14 residues. CDR3 bases: TGTGCCAGCAGCACGACAGGGGGGTACACTGAAGCTTTCTTT. Its translation is CASSTTGGYTEAFF.

V and J are TRBV6-5 and TRBJ1-5; no reliable D call. The V gene lost 8 bases and the J gene lost 5 bases, with 16 bases spanning the gap. CDR1 and CDR2 (germline): MNHEY, SVGAGI. The CDR3 is made up of 14 amino acids. The CDR3 loop reads CASASGSGYQPQHF. The CDR3 region has the DNA TGTGCCAGCGCTTCGGGGTCCGGGTATCAGCCCCAGCATTTT.

Only one count was recorded for this clone. The V call is TRBV6-1, the J call TRBJ1-2; 7 nucleotides align to TRBD1. The CDR3 totals 12 residues. Germline values: CDR1 MNHNS, CDR2 SASEGT. After removal of 6 bases from V and 5 bases from J, the junction contained 3 bases not matched to a gene. The CDR3 DNA follows: TGTGCCAGCAGAGACAGGGTTTATGGCTACACCTTC. It translates to CASRDRVYGYTF.

This chain's CDR3 is CASSLTPTIETRGNTGELFF. For the CDR3, the DNA is TGTGCCAGCAGCTTAACCCCGACGATAGAAACGAGGGGGAACACCGGGGAGCTGTTTTTT. This chain uses TRBV11-3 with TRBJ2-2; D is tentatively TRBD1 or TRBD2 (5 bases each). CDR1 is SGHNT and CDR2 is YENEEA in the germline V gene. V was trimmed by 2 bases and J by 1 base, leaving 23 bases between them. The CDR3 is made up of 20 amino acids.

The CDR3 DNA reads TGTGCCAGCAGTCCTCCCGAGTACACTGAAGCTTTCTTT. Protein: CASSPPEYTEAFF. The rearrangement joins TRBV28 to TRBJ1-1; D not certain. V was pared by 5 bases and J by 3 bases, with 10 bases between. Germline loops: CDR1 MDHEN, CDR2 SYDVKM. The length of the CDR3 is 13 residues.

The chain links TRBV4-2 to TRBJ2-6; D ambiguous. Germline CDR1 reads LGHNA; CDR2 reads YNFKEQ. CDR3 length: 19 residues. The V gene lost 0 bases and the J gene lost 0 bases, with 15 bases spanning the gap. CDR3 in DNA: TGTGCCAGCAGCCAAGATGGGTACTCCGAAAGCTCTGGGGCCAACGTCCTGACTTTC. This encodes CASSQDGYSESSGANVLTF.

The chain is built from TRBV7-9 and TRBJ2-3, with TRBD2 as a possible D gene (6 bases). The germline CDR1 and CDR2 sequences are SEHNR and FQNEAQ (reference sequence). The V and J ends lost 1 base and 0 bases respectively, with 14 bases between them. The CDR3 is 17 residues long. CDR3 sequence (DNA): TGTGCCAGCAGCTTAGGAGCGGAGGGACCTAGCACAGATACGCAGTATTTT. As protein: CASSLGAEGPSTDTQYF. The whole variable domain, remainder taken from reference TRBV7-9 and TRBJ2-3, is DTGVSQNPRHKITKRGQNVTFRCDPISEHNRLYWYRQTLGQGPEFLTYFQNEAQLEKSRLLSDRFSAERPKGSFSTLEIQRTEQGDSAMYLCASSLGAEGPSTDTQYFGPGTRLTVL.

The chain recombines TRBV27 with TRBJ1-5, with 9 bases lining up with TRBD1. This CDR3 contains 16 residues. Trimming took 4 bases from V and 0 from J; bases not matched to a gene: 4. Germline assignment: CDR1 MNHEY and CDR2 SMNVEV (reference sequence). CDR3 nucleotides: TGTGCCAGCAGTTCGACAGGGGGTGATAGCAATCAGCCCCAGCATTTT. Residues: CASSSTGGDSNQPQHF.

As for this clone: Within the sample, other DNA sequences also encode this same CDR3. The chain joins TRBV11-2 to TRBJ2-7, with a possible D match to TRBD1 (5 bases). Trimming cost V 1 base and J 0 bases, with 10 bases left between them. The CDR3 has 15 amino acids. The V gene's germline CDR1 is SGHAT and CDR2 FQNNGV. The CDR3 coding sequence is TGTGCCAGCAGCTTAGCTTCAGGGCCCTCCTACGAGCAGTACTTC. Protein product: CASSLASGPSYEQYF.

This sequence joins TRBV30 and TRBJ2-6, with D uncertain. Germline loops: CDR1 GTSNPN, CDR2 SVGIG (reference sequence). The CDR3 covers 16 residues. Trimming left V 7 bases short and J 1 base short, with 17 bases between. In nucleotides, the CDR3 is TGTGCCTCTCCAACGGGTGCTAGGTCTGGGGCCAACGTCCTGACTTTC. This sequence encodes CASPTGARSGANVLTF.

This clone has a single count. As DNA, the CDR3 is TGTGCCAGCAGTTTGCGGGACAGTTCTGGCGAGCAGTACTTC. Translating gives CASSLRDSSGEQYF. This chain links TRBV27 with TRBJ2-7; weak D call: TRBD1 (7 bases). The V gene's germline CDR1 is MNHEY and CDR2 SMNVEV (reference sequence). CDR3 length: 14 amino acids. The V end was cut by 3 bases, the J end by 6 bases, with 15 bases between.

This sequence joins TRBV5-1 and TRBJ1-4; 8 bases align to TRBD1. This CDR3 spans 14 amino acids. The ends lost 3 bases at V and 8 bases at J; junction bases unmatched: 6. Germline CDR1 reads SGHRS; CDR2 reads YFSETQ. The CDR3 DNA is TGCGCCAGCAGCTCTGACAGGGGTGGCGAAAAACTGTTTTTT. Translating gives CASSSDRGGEKLFF.

Notes on this clone: The sample has other DNA sequences that encode this CDR3 too. The genes are TRBV27 and TRBJ2-3; D not certain. The CDR3 extends over 12 amino acids. Trimming stripped 2 bases from V and 6 bases from J, with 6 bases between. Germline CDR1 MNHEY, CDR2 SMNVEV (reference sequence). Here the CDR3 reads CASSLLGDTQYF. The CDR3 DNA sequence: TGTGCCAGCAGTTTACTTGGGGATACGCAGTATTTT.

The chain employs TRBV4-3 and TRBJ2-3; TRBD2 matches at 9 bases. CDR1 is LGHNA, CDR2 YSLEER, per germline. The CDR3 sequence is 15 residues long. Losses at the gene ends were 2 bases for V and 0 bases for J; bases not matched to a gene: 0. CDR3 DNA sequence: TGCGCCAGCAGCCAAACTAGCGGGAGCACAGATACGCAGTATTTT. The encoded protein is CASSQTSGSTDTQYF.

The chain carries TRBV27 and TRBJ1-1, with TRBD1 identical over 7 bases. Germline lookup yields CDR1 MNHEY and CDR2 SMNVEV (reference sequence). This CDR3 spans 14 amino acids. V trimming: 0 bases; J trimming: 6 bases; junction bases outside the gene matches: 4. The CDR3 reads CASSLSSRGAEAFF. The CDR3 DNA sequence: TGTGCCAGCAGTTTATCCTCCAGGGGGGCTGAAGCTTTCTTT.

The chain uses TRBV9 and TRBJ2-7, with TRBD1 matching 10 bases. V lost 3 bases to trimming and J lost 5 bases; unmatched junction nucleotides: 5. The germline CDR1 and CDR2 sequences are SGDLS and YYNGEE. The CDR3 has 14 residues. The CDR3 DNA follows: TGTGCCAGCAGCGCCGGGACAGGGGATAACGAGCAGTACTTC. As protein: CASSAGTGDNEQYF.

The rearrangement uses TRBV7-8 and TRBJ2-5; D is perhaps TRBD2 (6 bases). Trimming left V 3 bases short and J 5 bases short, with 16 bases between. The CDR3 length is 15 residues. Germline CDR1 reads SGHVS; CDR2 reads FQNEAQ. The CDR3 nucleotides are TGTGCCAGCAGCTTCCCGGGACTCAAAGCGGAGACCCAGTACTTC. This encodes CASSFPGLKAETQYF.

As regards this clone: The sample contains more than one DNA sequence encoding this CDR3. This chain links TRBV6-5 with TRBJ1-5, with D uncertain. V was pared by 0 bases and J by 7 bases, with 13 bases between. The CDR3 is made up of 15 amino acids. Germline CDR1 reads MNHEY; CDR2 reads SVGAGI. This CDR3 reads CASSYSKGLGQPQHF. Written as DNA, the CDR3 is TGTGCCAGCAGTTACTCGAAAGGTCTAGGCCAGCCCCAGCATTTT.

The chain joins TRBV4-1 to TRBJ2-4, with D unresolved. The CDR3 contains 17 residues. V was pared by 0 bases and J by 1 base, with 13 bases between. Germline V lookup: CDR1 MGHRA, CDR2 YSYEKL. CDR3 in amino acids: CASSQERIPVAKNIQYF. CDR3 DNA sequence: TGCGCCAGCAGCCAAGAACGGATCCCAGTGGCCAAAAACATTCAGTACTTC.